The rows below give T cell receptor beta chains drawn from one sample of a study of beta chain features in type 1 diabetes. Libraries were prepared by immunoSEQ multiplex PCR; TCRdb keeps only in-frame clonotypes and omits some of them. In the table there are nearly 700,000 clones, 10% to 15% of which are singletons. The sample consisted of naive CD4+ T cells from blood. The source of these receptors is a young man with type 1 diabetes. Both conserved end residues are part of each CDR3. Each record gives: CDR3 length, V gene, D gene, J gene, clone size, CDR3 protein, CDR3 DNA. D genes are given only for firm matches. Clone sizes are given selectively: once, few, many, or a class where the clone is expanded.

14,TRBV7-3,-,TRBJ2-1,few,CASSLGASNNEQFF,TGTGCCAGCAGCCTGGGGGCGTCAAACAATGAGCAGTTCTTC
16,TRBV4-1,-,TRBJ2-5,-,CASSQVLPPPRRTQYF,TGCGCCAGCAGCCAAGTCCTCCCCCCACCAAGAAGGACCCAGTACTTC
14,TRBV7-9,TRBD1,TRBJ2-3,few,CASSLSTGGDTQYF,TGTGCCAGCAGCTTATCGACAGGGGGGGATACGCAGTATTTT
16,TRBV6-6,-,TRBJ1-2,few,CASSPPFDRGDYGYTF,TGTGCCAGCAGCCCACCATTTGATAGGGGGGACTATGGCTACACCTTC
15,TRBV30,-,TRBJ1-4,-,CAWSRVGQNNEKLFF,TGTGCCTGGTCCCGTGTAGGGCAGAATAATGAAAAACTGTTTTTT
15,TRBV18,TRBD1,TRBJ2-6,-,CASSLSQGYANVLTF,TGTGCCAGCTCACTCTCACAGGGGTACGCCAACGTCCTGACTTTC
15,TRBV19,-,TRBJ2-5,few,CASTPQAARAETQYF,TGTGCCAGTACCCCCCAAGCCGCCCGAGCAGAGACCCAGTACTTC
16,TRBV9,TRBD2,TRBJ2-5,-,CASSVGSGGAGETQYF,TGTGCCAGCAGCGTAGGTAGCGGGGGGGCCGGAGAGACCCAGTACTTC
14,TRBV19,-,TRBJ2-6,few,CASRSLSGANVLTF,TGTGCCAGTAGATCATTGTCTGGGGCCAACGTCCTGACTTTC
10,TRBV20-1,-,TRBJ2-5,few,CSATGETQYF,TGCAGTGCTACGGGAGAGACCCAGTACTTC
15,TRBV5-6,TRBD1,TRBJ1-4,few,CASSLERDRGQKLFF,TGTGCCAGCAGCTTGGAGCGGGACAGGGGACAAAAACTGTTTTTT